The rows below give T cell receptor beta chains drawn from one sample of a study of blood T cell repertoires in COVID-19. TCRdb's copy holds only in-frame clones and misses some; the assay was immunoSEQ multiplex PCR. Among approximately 60,000 clones listed, 76% were seen once. What was sequenced was peripheral blood. All receptors come from a woman of 80 years or more with acute or convalescent COVID-19. Both conserved end residues are trimmed from each CDR3. A D gene is named only where the DNA matches it firmly. Clone sizes are given selectively: once, few, many, or a class where the clone is expanded.

cdr3_aa	d_call	clone_size	v_call	j_call
ASSVSLAGGSGELF	TRBD2	.	TRBV9	TRBJ2-2
ASSARLAGWHYNEQF	TRBD2	.	TRBV28	TRBJ2-1
ASSLTGSGGYNEQF	TRBD2	once	TRBV7-3	TRBJ2-1
ASRAGLGDSYNEQF	.	.	TRBV5-4	TRBJ2-1
ASSPRGLNNEQF	.	.	TRBV11-3	TRBJ2-1
ASKWRGQGGVGYT	.	.	TRBV28	TRBJ1-2
ASSSRLAGATGELF	TRBD2	.	TRBV7-3	TRBJ2-2
ASSLSGSNEKLF	.	.	TRBV27	TRBJ1-4
ASTTPAGGGYEQY	TRBD2	.	TRBV6-6	TRBJ2-7
SVGPGTVEAF	TRBD1	few	TRBV29-1	TRBJ1-1
ASSNNEQY	.	.	TRBV21-1	TRBJ2-7
LSRQANYGYT	.	.	TRBV6-6	TRBJ1-2
ASSRTTGGYEQY	TRBD1	once	TRBV13	TRBJ2-7
ASSTGQQASYEQY	TRBD1	.	TRBV11-2	TRBJ2-7
ASRGGSSYNSPLH	.	.	TRBV2	TRBJ1-6
ASSSEGGVDFRALF	.	.	TRBV18	TRBJ2-2
ASSLLGARRGTEAF	.	few	TRBV27	TRBJ1-1
ASSLGAGTVYNEQF	.	.	TRBV7-6	TRBJ2-1
ASRRQGEAF	TRBD1	once	TRBV6-5	TRBJ1-1
ASRGQGGIRGKLF	TRBD1	few	TRBV27	TRBJ1-4
ASSLEWRGQF	.	.	TRBV5-5	TRBJ2-1
ASSGRSSGNTIY	.	.	TRBV28	TRBJ1-3
ASSLRDRPNSPLH	TRBD1	.	TRBV27	TRBJ1-6
ASSSVSASGANVLT	.	few	TRBV18	TRBJ2-6
ASSLTAYEQY	.	.	TRBV5-5	TRBJ2-7
ASKQGGGTEAF	TRBD1	.	TRBV10-2	TRBJ1-1
ASSSVGTDTQY	.	.	TRBV18	TRBJ2-3
ASSLVGSDHNEQF	.	.	TRBV7-6	TRBJ2-1
SAKGQGKYEQY	.	.	TRBV29-1	TRBJ2-7
ASRPTGTYEQY	TRBD1	.	TRBV2	TRBJ2-7
ASSHGNTEAF	.	.	TRBV4-1	TRBJ1-1
ASSLGALQDQY	.	.	TRBV7-9	TRBJ2-5
ASSSGQGALDEQF	TRBD1	few	TRBV5-1	TRBJ2-1
ASSPQSSGVYNEQF	TRBD2	.	TRBV9	TRBJ2-1
ASSLAGTINYGYT	.	many	TRBV5-6	TRBJ1-2
ASNPGSPNNEQF	.	once	TRBV5-5	TRBJ2-1
ASRHSSGGARGYT	TRBD1	.	TRBV28	TRBJ1-2
AISRGRCNSPLH	TRBD1	.	TRBV25-1	TRBJ1-6
ASSPYGRGDTEAF	.	once	TRBV5-1	TRBJ1-1
ASSPRLGYNEQF	.	.	TRBV27	TRBJ2-1
ASSSPGTGVGYGYT	TRBD1	once	TRBV5-5	TRBJ1-2
SVGVGVNYEQY	.	.	TRBV29-1	TRBJ2-7
ASSTDRGGEAF	TRBD1	.	TRBV5-1	TRBJ1-1
AISPGTSTETQY	TRBD2	.	TRBV10-3	TRBJ2-5
ASSLTENTEAF	.	.	TRBV7-7	TRBJ1-1
ASSLGLAGARTDTQY	TRBD2	.	TRBV5-6	TRBJ2-3
SASNVDRGLGNEQF	TRBD1	.	TRBV20-1	TRBJ2-1
ASSWEVAGGEQY	TRBD2	.	TRBV7-9	TRBJ2-7
ASSLEGQGSTEAF	TRBD1	.	TRBV5-1	TRBJ1-1
ASSQDIAGVLEQF	TRBD2	.	TRBV14	TRBJ2-1
ASSFSSGQETQY	TRBD2	.	TRBV5-1	TRBJ2-5
ASSFPGLAGSETQY	TRBD2	.	TRBV7-8	TRBJ2-3
SASLTWAGYGYT	.	.	TRBV20-1	TRBJ1-2
ASSQDLAGNSYEQY	TRBD2	once	TRBV4-3	TRBJ2-7